This T cell receptor beta chain originates from a study of T-cell memory formation after mild COVID-19. The CDR3 spans 15 residues. The V and J ends lost 6 bases and 7 bases, in that order; junction bases with no gene match: 11. TCRdb re-called the 5' RACE reads through MiXCR, storing one row per CDR3 protein. This table holds a few hundred thousand distinct CDR3 sequences, 13% to 15% found once. The sequence was obtained from a man between 18 and 35 years old who had mild COVID-19 (a few samples of this study predate the infection). Cell type and time point are not known. V usage is TRBV12-3 or TRBV12-4 and J usage is TRBJ1-4; the match to TRBD1 covers 7 bases. The specimen sequenced was PBMCs or a T cell subset sorted from them (not recorded which). CDR3 nucleotide sequence: TGTGCCAGCAGCCCGACAGGGAGATTTGGTGAAAAACTGTTTTTT. Amino acids: CASSPTGRFGEKLFF.